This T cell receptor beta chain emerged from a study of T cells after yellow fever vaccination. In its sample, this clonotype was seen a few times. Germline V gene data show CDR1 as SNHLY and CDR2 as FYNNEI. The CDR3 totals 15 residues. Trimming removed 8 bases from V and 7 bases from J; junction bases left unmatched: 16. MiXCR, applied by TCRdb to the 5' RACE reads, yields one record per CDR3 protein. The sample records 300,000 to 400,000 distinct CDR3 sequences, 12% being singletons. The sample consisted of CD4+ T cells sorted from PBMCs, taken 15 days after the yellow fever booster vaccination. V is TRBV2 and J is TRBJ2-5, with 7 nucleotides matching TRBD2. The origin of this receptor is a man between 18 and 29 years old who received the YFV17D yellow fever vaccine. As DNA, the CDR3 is TGTGCCAGCCGGCGGGGGAGGTCCGACGGTGGGACCCAGTACTTC. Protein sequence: CASRRGRSDGGTQYF.